The 10 T cell receptor beta chains listed next were all sequenced from one sample in a study of blood T cell repertoires in COVID-19. TCRdb keeps only in-frame clones here, not all; method: immunoSEQ multiplex PCR. The sample records hundreds of thousands of clones, 80% to 90% being singletons. Sequenced input: PBMCs or T cells enriched from blood (not recorded which). The receptors come from a man aged 25-45 years who had recovered from COVID-19.

The V gene is TRBV6-5, the J gene TRBJ1-5; D is uncertain. Germline assignment: CDR1 MNHEY and CDR2 SVGAGI. Deletions cut 8 bases from V and 0 bases from J, with 11 bases between. The CDR3 is made up of 14 amino acids. The CDR3 spells CASQLTLSNQPQHF. CDR3 DNA: TGTGCCAGCCAATTGACACTTAGCAATCAGCCCCAGCATTTT.

The genes are TRBV3-1 (or the pseudogene TRBV3-2) and TRBJ1-1; 7 nucleotides line up with TRBD1. Germline V gives CDR1 LGHDT, CDR2 YNNKEL (reference sequence). This CDR3 has 14 amino acids. With 2 bases clipped from V and 3 bases from J, the junction kept 3 bases outside the gene matches. The CDR3 loop is CASSQWDRHTEAFF. The CDR3 DNA follows: TGTGCCAGCAGCCAATGGGACAGACACACTGAAGCTTTCTTT.

In nucleotides, the CDR3 is TGCAGCGTTGGTCTGCCAGGGGGCTATGGCTACACCTTC. It encodes CSVGLPGGYGYTF. The chain is built from TRBV29-1 and TRBJ1-2; 7 nucleotides match TRBD1. V was clipped by 4 bases and J by 4 bases; unmatched bases: 6. The CDR3 loop spans 13 amino acids. The germline CDR1 and CDR2 sequences are SQVTM and ANQGSEA.

This chain connects TRBV30 to TRBJ1-5; 7 nucleotides line up with TRBD1. The CDR3 sequence is 16 residues long. After removal of 3 bases from V and 0 bases from J, the junction contained 8 bases not matched to a gene. CDR1 is GTSNPN and CDR2 is SVGIG in the germline V gene (reference sequence). For the CDR3, the DNA is TGTGCCTGGAGCATCGGAGGGGGCTATAGCAATCAGCCCCAGCATTTT. Protein product: CAWSIGGGYSNQPQHF. Combining the CDR3 with reference TRBV30 and TRBJ1-5 gives the whole variable domain SQTIHQWPATLVQPVGSPLSLECTVEGTSNPNLYWYRQAAGRGLQLLFYSVGIGQISSEVPQNLSASRPQDRQFILSSKKLLLSDSGFYLCAWSIGGGYSNQPQHFGDGTRLSIL.

The chain couples TRBV6-1 to TRBJ1-4, with 7 bases identical to TRBD1. After removal of 5 bases from V and 13 bases from J, the junction contained 13 bases not matched to a gene. CDR1 and CDR2 from the germline V gene are MNHNS and SASEGT. CDR3 length: 14 amino acids. In DNA, the CDR3 is TGTGCCAGCAGTCCGGGACAGACGAAGGATGGACTGTTTTTT. It encodes CASSPGQTKDGLFF.

J is TRBJ1-4 and V is TRBV7-6; tentatively, D is TRBD1 (5 bases). There are 13 residues in the CDR3. Trimming shortened V by 8 bases and J by 4 bases, and 11 bases separated the two germline ends. CDR1 and CDR2 from the germline V gene are SGHVS and FNYEAQ. The CDR3 region has the DNA TGTGCCAGCGCAGGGTGGGGTAATGAAAAACTGTTTTTT. Translation: CASAGWGNEKLFF.

The chain links TRBV13 to TRBJ2-1, with TRBD2 matching over 9 bases. The CDR3 spans 14 residues. V shed 6 bases and J 9 bases; nucleotides not matched to a gene: 9. CDR1 and CDR2 (germline): PRHDT, FYEKMQ (reference sequence). The CDR3 DNA is TGTGCCAGCAGACGTGCGGGGGGGTTATCTGAGCAGTTCTTC. Translation gives CASRRAGGLSEQFF.

The chain couples TRBV12-5 to TRBJ2-2; TRBD2 matches 12 bases. With V trimmed by 1 base and J by 2 bases, 2 bases remained unmatched. The CDR3 is made up of 17 amino acids. Germline CDR1 and CDR2: LGHNT and FRNRAP. CDR3 sequence: CASGLGLAGANTGELFF. Here the CDR3 DNA reads TGTGCTAGTGGTTTGGGACTAGCGGGGGCAAACACCGGGGAGCTGTTTTTT.

The V gene is TRBV5-6, the J gene TRBJ2-7; the match to TRBD1 covers 8 bases. The junction had 1 base not matched to a gene; V was cut back by 0 bases and J by 2 bases. The CDR3 covers 14 residues. The V gene's germline CDR1 is SGHDT and CDR2 YYEEEE. In DNA form, the CDR3 reads TGTGCCAGCAGCTTGGCGGGACAGGCCTACGAGCAGTACTTC. As protein: CASSLAGQAYEQYF.

The chain couples TRBV4-1 to TRBJ1-1; D uncertain. V dropped 7 bases and J dropped 0 bases, with 12 bases sitting between them. CDR3 size: 14 residues. Germline V gene lookup returns CDR1 MGHRA and CDR2 YSYEKL. CDR3 amino acids: CASTPDILNTEAFF. CDR3 DNA sequence: TGCGCCAGCACCCCCGACATCCTGAACACTGAAGCTTTCTTT.